The 32 T cell receptor beta chains reported below all come from one sample, sequenced in a study of T cells in Graves' hyperthyroidism and ophthalmopathy. The CDR3 regions of TCR beta were amplified from RNA transcripts. A first-round RT-PCR of the TCR CDR3 used the HTBI primer set. TCRdb redid the calling of the multiplex PCR reads with MiXCR, one entry per CDR3 protein. Of 300,000 to 350,000 distinct CDR3 sequences detected, 18% appear once; the ten largest clones hold about 53%. Sequences were obtained from blood. All receptors derive from a woman aged 45-65 years with Graves' hyperthyroidism.

V and J are TRBV20-1 and TRBJ2-7; 8 nucleotides agree with TRBD2. V shed 3 bases, J shed 5 bases, and the junction held 9 bases outside the gene matches. The CDR3 is made up of 14 amino acids. Germline lookup yields CDR1 DFQATT and CDR2 SNEGSKA (reference sequence). CDR3 sequence reads: CSASSGTKFNEQYF. The CDR3 DNA is TGCAGTGCTAGTAGCGGGACAAAATTTAACGAGCAGTACTTC.

This clonotype has a handful of counts. The chain combines TRBV27 with TRBJ1-2, with unresolved D. Trimming cost V 4 bases and J 7 bases, with 10 bases left between them. This CDR3 has 12 amino acids. Germline CDR1 MNHEY, CDR2 SMNVEV (reference sequence). The CDR3 loop is CASSSGLFGYTF. DNA for the CDR3: TGTGCCAGCAGTTCGGGCCTTTTTGGCTACACCTTC.

This clonotype was picked up many times. The chain joins TRBV12-3 or TRBV12-4 to TRBJ2-3; 8 bases agree with TRBD1. The CDR3 contains 14 residues. The V and J ends lost 6 bases and 6 bases, in that order; junction bases with no gene match: 8. The CDR3 is CASSLDREKDTQYF. The CDR3 region has the DNA TGTGCCAGCAGCTTGGACAGGGAGAAGGATACGCAGTATTTT.

As for this clonotype: A much larger clone lies a single base off, so this may be a read error. The CDR3 sequence: CASRPKQGFQETQCF. In DNA, the CDR3 is TGTGCCAGCAGACCTAAACAGGGATTCCAAGAGACCCAGTGCTTC. The chain is built from TRBV7-8 and TRBJ2-5; D perhaps matches TRBD1 (6 bases). The V gene's germline CDR1 is SGHVS and CDR2 FQNEAQ. The CDR3 extends over 15 amino acids. The whole variable domain, remainder taken from reference TRBV7-8 and TRBJ2-5, is GAGVSQSPRYKVAKRGQDVALRCDPISGHVSLFWYQQALGQGPEFLTYFQNEAQLDKSGLPSDRFFAERPEGSVSTLKIQRTQQEDSAVYLCASRPKQGFQETQCFGPGTRLLVL.

The V call is TRBV28, the J call TRBJ1-5, with TRBD1 identical over 12 bases. V lost 6 bases and J lost 7; bases outside the gene matches: 7. CDR3 length: 15 amino acids. Germline CDR1 MDHEN, CDR2 SYDVKM. The CDR3 DNA reads as TGTGCCAGCAGCTCGACCGGGACAGGGGGCCAGCCCCAGCATTTT. Translated: CASSSTGTGGQPQHF.

The chain is built from TRBV6-1 and TRBJ1-4; D call uncertain. Trimming took 1 base from V and 11 from J, leaving 8 bases between them. Germline CDR1 MNHNS, CDR2 SASEGT. There are 12 residues in the CDR3. CDR3 loop: CASSEVTRKLFF. As DNA, the CDR3 is TGTGCCAGCAGTGAAGTAACGAGGAAACTGTTTTTT.

Regarding this clonotype: Relative to the germline gene, one junction end is altered; a read error may explain this. J is TRBJ2-1 and V is TRBV28; D is perhaps TRBD2 (6 bases). The CDR3 contains 14 residues. Germline V lookup: CDR1 MDHEN, CDR2 SYDVKM. CDR3 coding DNA: TGTGCCAGCAGTACCTGGGCGGGGATCAATGAGCAGCTCTTC. Translation: CASSTWAGINEQLF.

This chain uses TRBV7-2 with TRBJ2-1; D not resolved. Germline assignment: CDR1 SGHTA and CDR2 FQGNSA. The CDR3 is made up of 15 amino acids. V was trimmed by 2 bases and J by 1 base, leaving 9 bases between them. Here the CDR3 reads CASSLLGRSYNEQFF. CDR3 nucleotide sequence: TGTGCCAGCAGCTTATTAGGAAGATCCTACAATGAGCAGTTCTTC.

Ten or more counts support this clonotype. V is TRBV7-9 and J is TRBJ2-3, with 9 bases fitting TRBD2. Losses at the gene ends were 5 bases for V and 6 bases for J; bases not matched to a gene: 15. The CDR3 contains 17 residues. Germline loops: CDR1 SEHNR, CDR2 FQNEAQ (reference sequence). The CDR3 DNA sequence: TGTGCCAGCAGCCCCGGCGTTGTAGCGGGGGACTTGGATACGCAGTATTTT. Protein sequence: CASSPGVVAGDLDTQYF.

Many counts were recorded for this clonotype. The chain is built from TRBV28 and TRBJ2-7; D not certain. V shed 1 base and J shed 3 bases, with 7 bases lying between them. This CDR3 contains 13 residues. Germline V gene sequence: CDR1 MDHEN, CDR2 SYDVKM. The CDR3: CASSLFGDYEQYF. The CDR3 DNA reads as TGTGCCAGCAGTTTATTCGGAGACTACGAGCAGTACTTC.

This clonotype was counted at least ten times. The V gene is TRBV12-3 or TRBV12-4, the J gene TRBJ1-1, with TRBD1 identical over 10 bases. The CDR3 runs to 15 residues. J was trimmed by 3 bases and V by 2 bases; bases with no gene match: 3. The CDR3 sequence is CASSLWGTGDTEAFF. The CDR3 DNA reads TGTGCCAGCAGTTTATGGGGGACAGGGGACACTGAAGCTTTCTTT.

The CDR3 DNA reads as TGTGCCAGCAGTGAGGATGCAGGGGACGGCTACACCTTC. Its translation is CASSEDAGDGYTF. The chain recombines TRBV2 with TRBJ1-2; D perhaps matches TRBD1 (6 bases). The CDR3 is 13 residues long. The V gene's germline CDR1 is SNHLY and CDR2 FYNNEI. Trimming cost V 3 bases and J 8 bases, with 13 bases left between them.

This clonotype turned up a few times. This chain links TRBV10-3 with TRBJ2-1; D call uncertain. CDR3 length: 15 residues. V was pared by 0 bases and J by 4 bases, with 10 bases between. Germline lookup yields CDR1 ENHRY and CDR2 SYGVKD. Here the CDR3 reads CAISESSGVYNEQFF. The DNA of the CDR3 is TGTGCCATCAGTGAGTCGTCTGGGGTTTACAATGAGCAGTTCTTC.

This clonotype occurred many times. The rearrangement links TRBV2 to TRBJ2-5, with D possibly TRBD1 on 5 matching bases. Deletions cut 5 bases from V and 5 bases from J, with 12 bases between. Looked up from germline, CDR1 is SNHLY and CDR2 is FYNNEI. The CDR3 sequence is 13 residues long. In nucleotides, the CDR3 is TGTGCCAGCAGTCATGGACACGATGAGACCCAGTACTTC. The encoded protein is CASSHGHDETQYF.

V and J are TRBV19 and TRBJ2-1; the D is unclear. Germline CDR1 LNHDA, CDR2 SQIVND (reference sequence). V gave up 6 bases and J gave up 1 base, with 10 bases separating them. The length of the CDR3 is 14 residues. This CDR3 reads CASRMDPSYNEQFF. CDR3 nucleotides: TGTGCCAGTAGAATGGATCCGTCCTACAATGAGCAGTTCTTC.

This clonotype showed up many times. The V gene is TRBV11-2, the J gene TRBJ2-2; 14 positions agree with TRBD2. The CDR3 loop spans 17 amino acids. Per the germline V gene, CDR1 is SGHAT and CDR2 is FQNNGV. Trimming removed 7 bases from V and 5 bases from J; junction bases left unmatched: 9. The CDR3 loop reads CASTPPGLAGGTGELFF. In nucleotides, the CDR3 is TGTGCCAGCACCCCACCTGGACTAGCGGGAGGAACCGGGGAGCTGTTTTTT.

The CDR3 loop is CASSQALPFSGANVLTF. The CDR3 region has the DNA TGTGCCAGCAGCCAAGCCCTGCCCTTCTCTGGGGCCAACGTCCTGACTTTC. The chain is built from TRBV3-1 and TRBJ2-6; no clear D gene. This CDR3 is 17 amino acids long. Trimming removed 1 base from V and 0 bases from J, with 10 bases in between. Germline V gives CDR1 LGHDT, CDR2 YNNKEL (reference sequence).

This clonotype appeared a few times. V gene TRBV6-2 or TRBV6-3 combines with J gene TRBJ2-7; D might be TRBD1 or TRBD2, each matching 6 bases. Trimming took off 4 bases at V and 7 bases at J, with 17 bases between the two ends. CDR1 is MNHEY and CDR2 is SVGEGT in the germline V gene. The CDR3 contains 14 residues. CDR3 coding DNA: TGTGCCAGCAGTTCCCGGGGAACAGGGAGGGAGCAGTACTTC. Its translation is CASSSRGTGREQYF.

The gene calls are TRBV24-1 and TRBJ2-7, with D possibly called TRBD1 or TRBD2 (5 bases each). Germline CDR1 KGHDR, CDR2 SFDVKD. The V and J ends lost 9 bases and 7 bases respectively, with 18 bases between them. The CDR3 extends over 13 amino acids. CDR3 in amino acids: CATSGTYGCEQYV. CDR3 DNA: TGTGCCACCTCCGGGACCTACGGCTGTGAGCAGTACGTC.

The chain recombines TRBV15 with TRBJ1-1; D is unclear. The germline gives CDR1 LNHNV, CDR2 YYDKDF (reference sequence). This CDR3 has 13 amino acids. Trimming removed 5 bases from V and 3 bases from J, with 10 bases in between. The CDR3 DNA follows: TGTGCCACCAGCGGCTACGCGTACACTGAAGCTTTCTTT. Translating it yields CATSGYAYTEAFF. Complete variable domain (other parts from reference TRBV15 and TRBJ1-1): DAMVIQNPRYQVTQFGKPVTLSCSQTLNHNVMYWYQQKSSQAPKLLFHYYDKDFNNEADTPDNFQSRRPNTSFCFLDIRSPGLGDTAMYLCATSGYAYTEAFFGQGTRLTVV.

Only a few counts were recorded for this clonotype. The chain recombines TRBV12-5 with TRBJ1-2; 7 bases fit TRBD1. The V and J ends lost 3 bases and 8 bases, in that order; junction bases with no gene match: 6. This CDR3 has 13 residues. The germline gives CDR1 LGHNT, CDR2 FRNRAP. CDR3 protein: CASGFLGGDGYTF. In nucleotides, the CDR3 is TGTGCTAGTGGTTTTTTAGGGGGCGACGGCTACACCTTC.

This clonotype occurred a few times. This chain uses TRBV4-2 with TRBJ2-7; TRBD1 agrees at 12 bases. The J segment lost 1 base and the V segment lost 4 bases, leaving 8 bases of the junction unmatched. Germline-derived CDR1 and CDR2 are LGHNA and YNFKEQ. The CDR3 has 17 residues. CDR3 in DNA: TGTGCCAGCAGCCCCAAGGAGGGACAGGGGGCTTCCTACGAGCAGTACGTC. This translates into CASSPKEGQGASYEQYV.

This clonotype appeared many times. CDR3 loop: CASSYGQGATYEQYF. The CDR3 DNA follows: TGTGCCAGCAGTTACGGGCAGGGGGCCACCTACGAGCAGTACTTC. The chain uses TRBV6-1 and TRBJ2-7; 8 bases align to TRBD1. Germline CDR1 reads MNHNS; CDR2 reads SASEGT. With 5 bases clipped from V and 2 bases from J, the junction kept 8 bases outside the gene matches. The length of the CDR3 is 15 residues.

This clonotype was observed a few times. The J gene is TRBJ1-2, the V gene TRBV19; D unresolved. Germline V lookup: CDR1 LNHDA, CDR2 SQIVND (reference sequence). V was clipped by 4 bases and J by 2 bases, with 8 bases between them. The CDR3 length is 13 residues. The CDR3 coding sequence is TGTGCCAGTAGTACGCAGTTAAACTATGGCTACACCTTC. It codes for CASSTQLNYGYTF.

This chain joins TRBV24-1 and TRBJ2-3; possible D gene TRBD1, 5 bases. Germline V gene sequence: CDR1 KGHDR, CDR2 SFDVKD. Trimming took off 0 bases at V and 1 base at J, with 7 bases between the two ends. The CDR3 runs 15 residues. CDR3 in DNA: TGTGCCACCAGTGATTTGCCAGGGCGCACAGATACGCAGTATTTT. It specifies CATSDLPGRTDTQYF.

This clonotype was detected ten times or more. The chain uses TRBV6-1 and TRBJ2-3, with D tentatively TRBD2 (5 bases). CDR3 length: 14 residues. The V end was cut by 5 bases, the J end by 2 bases, with 11 bases between. Germline lookup yields CDR1 MNHNS and CDR2 SASEGT. The CDR3 region is CASSREGYTDTQYF. CDR3 DNA sequence: TGTGCCAGCAGTCGAGAGGGTTACACAGATACGCAGTATTTT.

This chain joins TRBV6-9 and TRBJ1-1; D is undetermined. The CDR3 has 14 residues. The V end lost 3 bases, the J end lost 5 bases, and 13 bases lay between the germline ends. The V gene's germline CDR1 is MNHGY and CDR2 SVAAGI. CDR3 in amino acids: CASSYEPFKTEAFF. DNA of the CDR3: TGTGCCAGCAGTTACGAGCCCTTTAAAACTGAAGCTTTCTTT.

This clonotype was observed at least ten times. The chain joins TRBV30 to TRBJ1-1, with TRBD1 as a possible D gene (5 bases). From germline, CDR1 is GTSNPN and CDR2 SVGIG (reference sequence). The V end was cut by 1 base, the J end by 3 bases, with 9 bases between. The CDR3 extends over 13 amino acids. The CDR3 reads CAWSGQGDTEAFF. CDR3 bases: TGTGCCTGGAGTGGGCAGGGAGACACTGAAGCTTTCTTT.

This chain joins TRBV29-1 and TRBJ2-1; 9 nucleotides line up with TRBD2. J was trimmed by 8 bases and V by 8 bases; bases with no gene match: 13. This CDR3 comprises 14 residues. Germline-derived CDR1 and CDR2 are SQVTM and ANQGSEA. The CDR3 sequence is CSTQLVAGDYEQFF. The CDR3 bases are TGCAGCACCCAGTTAGTAGCGGGAGACTATGAGCAGTTCTTC.

V is TRBV6-5 and J is TRBJ2-2, with TRBD1 matching 9 bases. There are 17 residues in the CDR3. Germline V lookup: CDR1 MNHEY, CDR2 SVGAGI. With 2 bases clipped from V and 5 bases from J, the junction kept 9 bases outside the gene matches. The CDR3 DNA reads TGTGCCAGCAGTTACACCACAGGGGGCGCGGGGACCGGGGAGCTGTTTTTT. It encodes CASSYTTGGAGTGELFF.

The sample holds many counts of this clonotype. The V call is TRBV7-3, the J call TRBJ1-2; no definite D call. CDR1 SGHTA and CDR2 FQGTGA come from the germline V gene. Deletions cut 1 base from V and 0 bases from J, with 3 bases between. CDR3 length: 13 residues. The CDR3 here is CASSLRANYGYTF. CDR3 DNA: TGTGCCAGCAGCTTAAGAGCTAACTATGGCTACACCTTC.

The V gene is TRBV19, the J gene TRBJ2-3, with 7 bases aligning to TRBD2. The J segment lost 2 bases and the V segment lost 4 bases, leaving 6 bases of the junction unmatched. The CDR3 is 15 residues long. Germline CDR1 and CDR2: LNHDA and SQIVND (reference sequence). This CDR3 reads CASSTGTTHTDTQYF. CDR3 nucleotide sequence: TGTGCCAGTAGTACCGGGACTACACACACAGATACGCAGTATTTT. Filled out from reference TRBV19 and TRBJ2-3, the complete variable domain reads DGGITQSPKYLFRKEGQNVTLSCEQNLNHDAMYWYRQDPGQGLRLIYYSQIVNDFQKGDIAEGYSVSREKKESFPLTVTSAQKNPTAFYLCASSTGTTHTDTQYFGPGTRLTVL.